This T cell receptor beta chain is from a study of cytomegalovirus exposure and HLA in healthy donors. General study results and limits: A link between a missense DCLRE1C variant and TCR beta V- and J-gene trimming emerged from a later analysis.

In regard to this clone: The target antigen is unknown.

V lost 2 bases to trimming and J lost 4 bases, with 7 bases between them. In germline, CDR1 is SGHRS, CDR2 YFSETQ. The CDR3 has 13 amino acids. A multiplex PCR was run with 60 Vbeta primers and 13 Jbeta primers. Generated by immunoSEQ multiplex PCR, the TCRdb table keeps only in-frame clones and is missing some. The sample lists around 200,000 clones; approximately 83% were seen once. This TCR was recovered from a woman aged 50 to 60 in good health and CMV-seropositive. The V call is TRBV5-1, the J call TRBJ2-1, with D unresolved. The sequenced sample consisted of PBMCs. Here the CDR3 reads CASSFFSYNEQFF. The CDR3 DNA reads TGCGCCAGCAGCTTCTTTAGTTACAATGAGCAGTTCTTC. Filled out from reference TRBV5-1 and TRBJ2-1, the complete variable domain reads KAGVTQTPRYLIKTRGQQVTLSCSPISGHRSVSWYQQTPGQGLQFLFEYFSETQRNKGNFPGRFSGRQFSNSRSEMNVSTLELGDSALYLCASSFFSYNEQFFGPGTRLTVL.